A single sample is the source of the 4 T cell receptor beta chains below, sequenced in a study of PD-1 blockade in classical Hodgkin lymphoma. Using immunoSEQ multiplex PCR, the repertoire was profiled, and TCRdb retains in-frame clones only, with some absent. The repertoire holds approximately 100,000 clones, with about nine tenths as singletons. Every one of the patients relapsed after autologous stem cell transplantation (brentuximab vedotin exposure was variable). The specimen comprised peripheral blood mononuclear cells (PBMCs), sampled at baseline. The receptors stem from a human donor with classical Hodgkin lymphoma.

V gene TRBV5-6 combines with J gene TRBJ2-7; D is perhaps TRBD2 (6 bases). CDR1 and CDR2 from the germline V gene are SGHDT and YYEEEE. This CDR3 has 18 amino acids. This chain's CDR3 is CFQHKILVSGLRAYEQYF. The DNA for the CDR3 is TGTTTCCAACACAAAATTCTTGTTTCCGGACTACGGGCCTACGAGCAGTACTTC. The complete variable domain, with remaining parts taken from reference TRBV5-6 and TRBJ2-7, reads DAGVTQSPTHLIKTRGQQVTLRCSPKSGHDTVSWYQQALGQGPQFIFQYYEEEERQRGNFPDRFSGHQFPNYSSELNVNALLLGDSALYLCFQHKILVSGLRAYEQYFGPGTRLTVT.

The chain is built from TRBV6-5 and TRBJ2-1; 10 bases align to TRBD2. This CDR3 has 14 residues. The V and J ends lost 8 bases and 7 bases, in that order; junction bases with no gene match: 8. The germline V gene has CDR1 MNHEY and CDR2 SVGAGI. The CDR3 DNA follows: TGTGCCAGCTCACCTAGCGGGAGTGGAAATGAGCAGTTCTTC. Its protein product is CASSPSGSGNEQFF.

The J gene is TRBJ2-1, the V gene TRBV5-1, with D perhaps matching TRBD2 (5 bases). The V and J ends lost 0 bases and 7 bases respectively, with 14 bases between them. Germline V lookup: CDR1 SGHRS, CDR2 YFSETQ. The CDR3 loop spans 15 amino acids. In nucleotides, the CDR3 is TGCGCCAGCAGCTTGGTGGGCGGGTGGGATAATGAGCAGTTCTTC. Its protein product is CASSLVGGWDNEQFF.

J is TRBJ2-2 and V is TRBV10-3; 7 bases match TRBD2. This CDR3 is built from 16 residues. The trim removed 0 bases at V and 5 bases at J, leaving 6 bases unmatched. The V gene's germline CDR1 is ENHRY and CDR2 SYGVKD. The chain's CDR3 is CAISESKLADTGELFF. CDR3 DNA sequence: TGTGCCATCAGTGAGTCGAAGCTAGCGGATACCGGGGAGCTGTTTTTT.